This T cell receptor (beta chain) was documented in a study of identical twins. The study, taken as a whole, reports: For out-of-frame beta sequences, excess twin sharing was weaker. It was possible that invariant MAIT and iNKT cells partly confounded the zero-insertion analyses. Models underpredicted monozygotic twin sharing of out-of-frame TCR alpha. High-abundance cord blood beta clonotypes had fewer insertions; memory repertoires showed none.

As for this clonotype: What it binds is unknown.

This CDR3 contains 15 residues. V lost 1 base to trimming and J lost 3 bases; unmatched junction nucleotides: 7. Germline V CDR1 and CDR2: DFQATT, SNEGSKA (reference sequence). TCRdb independently ran MiXCR on the 5' RACE reads; one entry per CDR3 protein. The table shows 1.5 million to 2 million distinct CDR3 sequences, with about 32% occurring only once. The sequenced material came from cord blood. The rearrangement uses TRBV20-1 and TRBJ2-3, with 7 bases matching TRBD2. The origin of this receptor is a newborn girl in good health. The CDR3 region has the DNA TGCAGTGCTAGAGCAACCGGGGGGATTACAGATACGCAGTATTTT. It codes for CSARATGGITDTQYF.